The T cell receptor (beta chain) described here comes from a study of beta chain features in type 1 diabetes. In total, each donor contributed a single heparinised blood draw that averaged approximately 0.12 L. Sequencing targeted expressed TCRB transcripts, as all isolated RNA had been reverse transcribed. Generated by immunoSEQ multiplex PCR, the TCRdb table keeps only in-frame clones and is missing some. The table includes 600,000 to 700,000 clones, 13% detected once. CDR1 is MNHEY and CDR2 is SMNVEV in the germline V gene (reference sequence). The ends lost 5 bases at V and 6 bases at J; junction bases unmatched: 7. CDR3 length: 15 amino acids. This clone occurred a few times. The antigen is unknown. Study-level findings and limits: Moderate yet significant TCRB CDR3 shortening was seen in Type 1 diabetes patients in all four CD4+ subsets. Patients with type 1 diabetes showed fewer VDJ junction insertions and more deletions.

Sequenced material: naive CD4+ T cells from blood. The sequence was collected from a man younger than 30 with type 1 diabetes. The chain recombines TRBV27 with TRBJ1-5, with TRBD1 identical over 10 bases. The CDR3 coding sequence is TGTGCCAGCAGTGCCACGGGACAGGGGATTCAGCCCCAGCATTTT. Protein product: CASSATGQGIQPQHF.